The 4 T cell receptor beta chains below were found in one sample sequenced in a study of regulatory T cells in long-lasting Graves disease. According to the study, TCR beta libraries were built with iRepertoire HTBI primers and CDR3-region Arm-PCR. One entry per CDR3 protein results from TCRdb running MiXCR on the multiplex PCR reads. The sample records hundreds of thousands of distinct CDR3 sequences, 15% to 20% being singletons. The time point was: newly diagnosed GD, antithyroid drugs for less than 3 months. Making the TCR library involved RNA that had been extracted from PBMCs. The sample was also reused in another study, on T cells in Graves' hyperthyroidism and ophthalmopathy.

Sample: peripheral blood mononuclear cells (PBMCs), taken at new diagnosis, from a patient treated with antithyroid drugs. Receptors were obtained from a woman under 40 with Graves disease.

On this clonotype: This clone may be a read error of a much larger clone one base away. The V and J genes are TRBV6-2 or TRBV6-3 and TRBJ1-6, with D hard to call. This CDR3 is built from 15 residues. V was trimmed by 5 bases and J by 10 bases, leaving 18 bases between them. CDR1 is MNHEY, CDR2 SVGEGT, per germline. The CDR3 here is CASSEMGASRSPLHF. In DNA form, the CDR3 reads TGTGCCAGCAGTGAAATGGGTGCCTCGAGGTCACCCCTCCACTTT.

This clonotype was counted between two and nine times. This sequence joins TRBV7-9 and TRBJ1-1; maybe TRBD1 (6 bases). Germline assignment: CDR1 SEHNR and CDR2 FQNEAQ (reference sequence). This CDR3 has 12 residues. The V end lost 8 bases, the J end lost 4 bases, and 11 bases lay between the germline ends. This CDR3 reads CASGLGGTEAFF. Written as DNA, the CDR3 is TGTGCCAGCGGGCTAGGGGGCACTGAAGCTTTCTTT.

In DNA form, the CDR3 reads TGCGCCAGCAGTCAAAACTTGAGGACTAGACAGGTCAATGAGCAGTTCTTC. Amino acids: CASSQNLRTRQVNEQFF. This chain connects TRBV4-1 to TRBJ2-1; D is perhaps TRBD2 (7 bases). This CDR3 spans 17 amino acids. Trimming pared 6 bases from V and 6 bases from J, leaving 24 bases between. Germline V gene sequence: CDR1 MGHRA, CDR2 YSYEKL.

The V call is TRBV28, the J call TRBJ2-1; either TRBD1 or TRBD2 may fit D (7 bases each). This CDR3 spans 15 amino acids. Deletions cut 6 bases from V and 7 bases from J, with 19 bases between. The germline V gene encodes CDR1 MDHEN and CDR2 SYDVKM. The CDR3 DNA sequence: TGTGCCAGCAGACCCCAGGGGGGGCTAGGGAATGAGCAGTTCTTC. Protein product: CASRPQGGLGNEQFF.